A single sample is the source of the 14 T cell receptor beta chains below, sequenced in a study of blood T cells in healthy people across ages. Through a sample-barcoded 5' primer and a J-beta primer mix, a second PCR was run for roughly 7 to 11 cycles. TCRdb itself ran the 5' RACE reads through MiXCR, one entry per CDR3 protein. The sample consists of fewer than 1,000,000 distinct CDR3 sequences, around 45% of them appearing once. Sequencing was carried out using blood. The receptors shown here come from a man aged 60 to 75 in good health.

The chain couples TRBV20-1 to TRBJ2-1, with TRBD2 matching 9 bases. V was clipped by 5 bases and J by 11 bases; unmatched bases: 16. CDR1 DFQATT and CDR2 SNEGSKA come from the germline V gene (reference sequence). The CDR3 length is 15 residues. The CDR3 region is CSALGGLAGKTKQFF. The CDR3 DNA reads TGCAGTGCTTTAGGTGGGCTAGCGGGGAAAACTAAGCAGTTCTTC.

The chain carries TRBV2 and TRBJ1-5; D is possibly TRBD1 (5 bases). CDR1 is SNHLY and CDR2 is FYNNEI in the germline V gene. V dropped 7 bases and J dropped 9 bases, with 13 bases sitting between them. This CDR3 comprises 12 residues. The DNA for the CDR3 is TGTGCCAGCACCAGGGACGAAGGGCCCCAGCATTTT. It encodes CASTRDEGPQHF.

CDR3 in DNA: TGTGCCAGCAGACGCCGGGACCCAATTTTTGGAGGGGAAAACATTCAGTACTTC. Protein product: CASRRRDPIFGGENIQYF. The chain carries TRBV6-2 or TRBV6-3 and TRBJ2-4; D perhaps matches TRBD2 (6 bases). V lost 6 bases to trimming and J lost 5 bases, with 26 bases between them. The length of the CDR3 is 18 residues. Germline-derived CDR1 and CDR2 are MNHEY and SVGEGT.

The chain is built from TRBV24-1 and TRBJ2-1; 8 positions match TRBD2. CDR3 length: 17 amino acids. Trimming cost V 2 bases and J 3 bases; bases outside gene matches: 8. The germline CDR1 and CDR2 sequences are KGHDR and SFDVKD. DNA of the CDR3: TGTGCCACCAGTGATTCCGCTAGGACTAGCTTCTACAATGAGCAGTTCTTC. Translation gives CATSDSARTSFYNEQFF.

With respect to this clonotype: One junction end disagrees with the germline gene, perhaps due to a read error. The V call is TRBV12-3 or TRBV12-4, the J call TRBJ2-5; 10 nucleotides align to TRBD2. The CDR3 contains 15 residues. The CDR3 sequence: CASSLRLAGLLEQDF. CDR3 in DNA: TGTGCCAGCAGTTTACGACTAGCGGGTCTCTTGGAGCAGGACTTC.

As to this clonotype: It may be a read error: a sequence one base away is much more abundant. The chain employs TRBV7-2 and TRBJ2-5, with D possibly TRBD2 on 6 matching bases. The CDR3 covers 13 residues. Looked up from germline, CDR1 is SGHTA and CDR2 is FQGNSA. DNA of the CDR3: TGTGCCAGCAGGGAGGGTAGATTGGAGACCCGGTACTTC. Translation: CASREGRLETRYF.

The chain combines TRBV14 with TRBJ2-7; either TRBD1 or TRBD2 may supply D (5 bases each). Looked up from germline, CDR1 is SGHDN and CDR2 is FVKESK. V lost 4 bases and J lost 0, with 10 bases in between. The CDR3 sequence is 14 residues long. The CDR3 bases are TGTGCCAGCAGCCGATGGGACGGCTCCTACGAGCAGTACTTC. Translated: CASSRWDGSYEQYF.

Details on this clonotype: Since a much larger clone is just one base distant, this may be a read error. V and J are TRBV29-1 and TRBJ1-2; perhaps TRBD1 as D (5 bases). Germline CDR1 is SQVTM and CDR2 is ANQGSEA. The CDR3 runs to 11 residues. Here the CDR3 DNA reads TGCGGCGTTGAAGGGGTACCGAACTACACCTTC. This gives the protein CGVEGVPNYTF.

The chain couples TRBV4-3 to TRBJ1-1; D might be TRBD1 (6 bases). The CDR3 is 15 residues long. Germline V CDR1 and CDR2: LGHNA, YSLEER. V lost 0 bases to trimming and J lost 5 bases, with 13 bases between them. The CDR3 DNA reads TGCGCCAGCAGCCAAGATCGAGGCCAGGGGACTGAAGCTTTCTTT. Residues: CASSQDRGQGTEAFF.

The rearrangement links TRBV29-1 to TRBJ1-5, with a possible D match to TRBD1 (6 bases). Trimming shortened V by 5 bases and J by 4 bases, and 9 bases separated the two germline ends. CDR3 length: 12 amino acids. Germline V gene sequence: CDR1 SQVTM, CDR2 ANQGSEA. The CDR3, as DNA: TGCAGCGTTTCACAGGGAAATCAGCCCCAGCATTTT. Translation gives CSVSQGNQPQHF.

The genes are TRBV4-1 and TRBJ1-1; D might be TRBD1 (6 bases). V shed 1 base and J shed 4 bases, with 13 bases lying between them. This CDR3 region has 15 residues. Germline loops: CDR1 MGHRA, CDR2 YSYEKL. CDR3: CASSQVGRGPTEAFF. Written as DNA, the CDR3 is TGCGCCAGCAGCCAAGTCGGCAGGGGACCCACTGAAGCTTTCTTT.

This chain uses TRBV10-3 with TRBJ2-7; 12 positions match TRBD2. Trimming cost V 3 bases and J 6 bases; bases outside gene matches: 6. Germline lookup yields CDR1 ENHRY and CDR2 SYGVKD. The CDR3 has 15 residues. CDR3 sequence: CAISDVLAGGSEQYF. The CDR3 nucleotides read TGTGCCATCAGTGACGTACTAGCGGGGGGAAGCGAGCAGTACTTC.

This rearrangement joins TRBV7-9 to TRBJ2-6; 9 positions agree with TRBD1. CDR1 SEHNR and CDR2 FQNEAQ come from the germline V gene (reference sequence). The CDR3 sequence is 17 residues long. The trim removed 4 bases at V and 8 bases at J, leaving 12 bases unmatched. The CDR3 nucleotides read TGTGCCAGCAGCTCTGGGACAGGGTTCTCGGGGACCAACGTCCTGACTTTC. The encoded protein is CASSSGTGFSGTNVLTF.

The V and J genes are TRBV7-2 and TRBJ2-3; 8 nucleotides align to TRBD2. V shed 7 bases, J shed 4 bases, and the junction held 10 bases outside the gene matches. The CDR3 has 15 amino acids. CDR1 SGHTA and CDR2 FQGNSA come from the germline V gene. The CDR3 DNA is TGTGCCAGCACTCTCAGCGGGGGTCTTCCAGATACGCAGTATTTT. The encoded protein is CASTLSGGLPDTQYF.